These T cell receptor beta chains were read from a single sample in a study of blood T cells in healthy people across ages. TCRdb reprocessed the 5' RACE reads with MiXCR, giving one entry per CDR3 protein. The sample carries around 2 million distinct CDR3 sequences, approximately 40% recorded once. The sequenced sample was blood. These receptors came from a human donor in good health. Each CDR3 is given without its conserved first and last residue.

>TRBV29-1
SGSGGASSYNEQY
>TRBV6-2/TRBV6-3
ASSYSRVNLDEQF
>TRBV7-2
ASSLVGAGVVEKLF
>TRBV4-1
ASSQERRGRDEQY
>TRBV7-9
ASSLGRLHYGYT
>TRBV11-3
ASGGGGTLDTQY
>TRBV15
ATSGLRDGLLSYVGYT
>TRBV12-3/TRBV12-4
ASSRDLPHLYEQY
>TRBV19
ASSIERRGGSQPQH
>TRBV6-2/TRBV6-3
ASRRGINYGYT
>TRBV13
ASSSRTDSYEQY
>TRBV12-3/TRBV12-4
ASRGIGGGGYEQY
>TRBV28
ASSFATAQPQH
>TRBV24-1
ATSDVTGGFNNEQF
>TRBV29-1
SGTSRGYGYT
>TRBV7-9
ASSLDPGQGFYEQY
>TRBV29-1
SVEQLTTDTQY
>TRBV6-6
ASSGQGEGSFNQPQH
>TRBV29-1
SVFGQPQIPY
>TRBV11-2
ASSVPGQGFHEQY
>TRBV5-8
ASSSGLPRQFTEAF
>TRBV6-1
ASRETGGSYEQY
>TRBV20-1
SALKGDTEAF
>TRBV12-3/TRBV12-4
ASSGDPEGSPLH
>TRBV6-1
ASSEHINPNEKLF
>TRBV7-9
ASSHLGHALTEAF
>TRBV4-1
ASSPRGFSGGSFTDTQY
>TRBV29-1
SVVGGRGYEQY
>TRBV28
ASSFGERPYEQY
>TRBV12-3/TRBV12-4
ASSLHTSEKLF
>TRBV20-1
SATGTGVLEQY
>TRBV6-5
ASSYSAVAKEAF
>TRBV20-1
STAPPSTDTQY
>TRBV6-2/TRBV6-3
ASSQQGAKF
>TRBV20-1
SAPQGNTEAF
>TRBV7-8
ASSLRLAGGQGDTQY
>TRBV12-3/TRBV12-4
ASAFGQSYEQY
>TRBV6-5
ASSGGSQSDTQY
>TRBV14
ASSPGYEQF
>TRBV7-9
ASSTMTSRETQY
>TRBV20-1
SASRRGPRPQH
>TRBV6-6
ASSYGGHPSYEQY
>TRBV4-1
ASSQVWEGPNTEAF
>TRBV29-1
SVDGQMGTDTQY
>TRBV11-2
ASSSPETSGGPQTYNEQF
>TRBV12-3/TRBV12-4
ASSLVRGYLEQY
>TRBV5-1
ASNVGQGTYGYT
>TRBV5-1
ASSRSPGLDTQY
>TRBV7-2
ASSLAKTSGVTDTQY
>TRBV15
ATSSPPYGDSPLH
>TRBV7-9
ASSLIRGFGGYT
>TRBV28
ASNLPTGPFTEAF